The rows below give T cell receptor beta chains drawn from one sample of a study of OX40 agonist ivuxolimab in advanced cancers. Profiling relied on immunoSEQ multiplex PCR, and the TCRdb table lists in-frame clones only, not all of them. The sample lists approximately 130,000 clones; just over 90% were seen once. Sequencing used CD4+ or CD8+ T cells sorted from blood, obtained in a trial of the OX40 agonist ivuxolimab. Every receptor here comes from an adult with an advanced solid tumor such as melanoma, head and neck, liver or kidney cancer. The conserved cysteine and the conserved F or W are not part of the CDR3 here.

J	V	CDR3
TRBJ1-6	TRBV30	AWSVDSNNSPLH
TRBJ1-1	TRBV5-6	ASSPPVGSPNTEAF
TRBJ1-1	TRBV18	ASSPRDLTEAF
TRBJ1-1	TRBV4-1	ASSQDRRRRGDTEAF
TRBJ2-1	TRBV25-1	ASSEYGGNEQF
TRBJ1-1	TRBV7-9	ASTTGTGDTEAF
TRBJ1-6	TRBV30	AWCGGTGNSPLH
TRBJ1-6	TRBV25-1	ASSGGVSYNSPLH
TRBJ2-5	TRBV30	AWENSVGETQY
TRBJ1-5	TRBV4-3	ASSQYSGAQPQH
TRBJ1-2	TRBV7-6	ASSSGLGYGYT
TRBJ1-5	TRBV5-6	ASSLDGRNQPQH
-	TRBV18	ASSPPSSYEQY
TRBJ2-7	TRBV7-2	ASAFLTSGYEQY
TRBJ2-2	TRBV6-5	ASSSSGTSATGELF
TRBJ2-7	TRBV19	ASSIEDRDAYEQY
TRBJ1-2	TRBV5-1	ASSQQGDYGYT
TRBJ2-7	TRBV27	ASRKGGHEQY
TRBJ1-5	TRBV18	ASSPDSRAVQPQH
TRBJ1-2	TRBV7-2	ASSLEASANYGYT
TRBJ2-5	TRBV7-2	ASNNRLGVETQY
TRBJ2-2	TRBV5-1	ASVKDSSTGELF
-	TRBV28	ASSFAPLYEQY
TRBJ2-1	TRBV19	ASRPGTEYNEQF
TRBJ1-1	TRBV9	ASSVVEDTEAF
TRBJ1-5	TRBV27	ASSLSPVMAQH
TRBJ2-5	TRBV7-2	ASSFQETQY
TRBJ2-2	TRBV19	ASSTGTSLSSGELF
TRBJ1-4	TRBV19	ASRQSPQGSNEKLF
TRBJ2-5	TRBV7-8	ASSSLGGGEQTQY
TRBJ2-3	TRBV5-1	ASSRRGTTSTDTQY
TRBJ1-1	TRBV11-3	ASSLRQGITEAF
TRBJ2-1	TRBV4-3	ASSQGGTGFADEQF
TRBJ2-5	TRBV21-1	ASSNFRDLQETQY
TRBJ2-7	TRBV28	ASSLVGENEQY
TRBJ2-1	TRBV29-1	SVEATYNEQF
TRBJ1-4	TRBV5-1	ASSYGRQGTTNEKLF
-	TRBV7-2	ASSPQTGSYYEQY
TRBJ1-2	TRBV5-1	ASSPANQDYGYT
TRBJ2-2	TRBV4-2	ASSQAGLGRNTGELF
TRBJ2-7	TRBV27	ASSRTSGRFYEQY
TRBJ2-1	TRBV4-2	ASSQDLSGIGDEQF
TRBJ2-7	TRBV29-1	SVGTGEREQY
TRBJ1-5	TRBV7-8	ASSLRRARNQPQH
TRBJ1-2	TRBV10-3	AISESSADNYGYT
TRBJ2-5	TRBV5-4	ASSSWTSGRIGETQY
TRBJ1-2	TRBV10-2	ASSEYPDRDGGYT
TRBJ2-1	TRBV19	ASSIGYRYTYNEQF
TRBJ1-6	TRBV9	ASSVEGSSYNSPLH
TRBJ2-7	TRBV23-1	ASGLKGGATHEQY
TRBJ2-3	TRBV11-2	ASSSRLAGRTDTQY
TRBJ2-7	TRBV7-9	AGTGGAIPYEQY
TRBJ2-5	TRBV2	ASSKSGAQETQY